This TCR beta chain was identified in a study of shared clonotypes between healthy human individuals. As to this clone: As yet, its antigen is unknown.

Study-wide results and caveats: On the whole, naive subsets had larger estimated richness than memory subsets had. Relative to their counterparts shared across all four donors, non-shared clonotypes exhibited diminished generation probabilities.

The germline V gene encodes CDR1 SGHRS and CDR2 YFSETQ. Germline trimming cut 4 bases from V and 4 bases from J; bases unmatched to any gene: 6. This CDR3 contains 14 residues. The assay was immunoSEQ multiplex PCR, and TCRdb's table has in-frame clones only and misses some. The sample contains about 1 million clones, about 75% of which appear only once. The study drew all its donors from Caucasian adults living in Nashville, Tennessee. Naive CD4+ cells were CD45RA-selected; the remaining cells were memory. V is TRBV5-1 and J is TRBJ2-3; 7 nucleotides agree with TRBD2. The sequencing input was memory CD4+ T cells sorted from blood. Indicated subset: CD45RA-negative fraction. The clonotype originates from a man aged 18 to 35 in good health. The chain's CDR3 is CASSQRLAPDTQYF. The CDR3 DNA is TGCGCCAGCAGCCAGCGACTAGCCCCAGATACGCAGTATTTT.